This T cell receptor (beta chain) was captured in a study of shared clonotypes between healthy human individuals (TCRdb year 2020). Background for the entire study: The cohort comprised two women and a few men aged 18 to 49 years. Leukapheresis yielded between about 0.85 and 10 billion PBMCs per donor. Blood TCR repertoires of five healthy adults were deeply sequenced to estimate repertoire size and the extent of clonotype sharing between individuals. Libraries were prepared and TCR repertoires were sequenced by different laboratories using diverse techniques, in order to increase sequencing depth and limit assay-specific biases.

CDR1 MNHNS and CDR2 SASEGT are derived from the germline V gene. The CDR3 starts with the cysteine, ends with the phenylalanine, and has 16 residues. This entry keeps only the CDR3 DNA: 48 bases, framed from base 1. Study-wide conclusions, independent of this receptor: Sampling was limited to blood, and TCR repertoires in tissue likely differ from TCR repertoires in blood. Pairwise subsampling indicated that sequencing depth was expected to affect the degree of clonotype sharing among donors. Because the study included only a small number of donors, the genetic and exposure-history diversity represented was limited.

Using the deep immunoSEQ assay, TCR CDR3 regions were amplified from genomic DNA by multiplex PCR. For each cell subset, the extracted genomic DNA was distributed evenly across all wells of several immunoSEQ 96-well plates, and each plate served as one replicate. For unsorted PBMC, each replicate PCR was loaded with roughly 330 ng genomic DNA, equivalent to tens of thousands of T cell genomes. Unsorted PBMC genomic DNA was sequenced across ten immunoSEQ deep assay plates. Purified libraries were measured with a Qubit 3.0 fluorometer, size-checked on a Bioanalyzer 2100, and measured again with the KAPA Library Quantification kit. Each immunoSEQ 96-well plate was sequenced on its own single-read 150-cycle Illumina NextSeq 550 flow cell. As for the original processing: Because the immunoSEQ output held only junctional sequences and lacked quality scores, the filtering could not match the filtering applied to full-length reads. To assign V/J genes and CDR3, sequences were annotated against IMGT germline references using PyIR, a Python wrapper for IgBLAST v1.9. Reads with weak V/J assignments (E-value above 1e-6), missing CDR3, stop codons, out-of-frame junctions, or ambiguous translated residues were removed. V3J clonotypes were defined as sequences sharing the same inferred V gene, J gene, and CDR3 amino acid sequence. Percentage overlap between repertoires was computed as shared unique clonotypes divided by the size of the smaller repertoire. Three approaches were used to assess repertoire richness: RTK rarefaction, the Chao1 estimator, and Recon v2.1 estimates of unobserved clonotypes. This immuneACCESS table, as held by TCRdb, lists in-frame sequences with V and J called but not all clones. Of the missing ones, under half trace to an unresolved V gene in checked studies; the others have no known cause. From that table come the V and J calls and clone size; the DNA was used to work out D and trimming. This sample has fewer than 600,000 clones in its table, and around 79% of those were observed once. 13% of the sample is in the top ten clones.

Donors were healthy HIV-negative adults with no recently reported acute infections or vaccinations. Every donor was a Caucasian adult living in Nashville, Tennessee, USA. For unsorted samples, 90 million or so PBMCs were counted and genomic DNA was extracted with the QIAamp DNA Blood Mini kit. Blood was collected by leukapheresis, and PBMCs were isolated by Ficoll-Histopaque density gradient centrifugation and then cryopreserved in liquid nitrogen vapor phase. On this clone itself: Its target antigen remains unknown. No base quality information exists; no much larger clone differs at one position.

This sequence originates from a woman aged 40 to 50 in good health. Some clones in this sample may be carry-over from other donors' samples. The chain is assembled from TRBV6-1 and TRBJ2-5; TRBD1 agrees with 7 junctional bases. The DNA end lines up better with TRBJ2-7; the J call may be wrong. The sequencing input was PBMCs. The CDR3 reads CASSEGWSGGIDEQYF. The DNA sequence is TGTGCCAGCAGTGAAGGGTGGTCAGGGGGTATCGACGAGCAGTACTTC.